Shown below are 10 T cell receptor beta chains from a single sample sequenced in a study of blood T cell repertoires in COVID-19. The protocol was immunoSEQ multiplex PCR, while the TCRdb copy is restricted to in-frame clones and leaves out a portion. Of roughly 120,000 clones in the sample, roughly 79% were seen once. Sequencing was done on a sample of peripheral blood. The receptor source for this set is a man in his 70s with active or convalescent COVID-19.

Points on this clone: The junction shows a germline mismatch at one end, possibly a read error. The chain links TRBV5-1 to TRBJ1-6, with D possibly matching TRBD1 (5 bases). CDR1 and CDR2 from the germline V gene are SGHRS and YFSETQ. The CDR3 has 13 residues. The CDR3 DNA sequence: TGCGCCAGCACTCGGGACTATCATTCACCCCTCCACTTT. Translating it yields CASTRDYHSPLHF.

The chain links TRBV11-2 to TRBJ1-4; D is unresolved. This CDR3 contains 13 residues. Per germline, CDR1 SGHAT and CDR2 FQNNGV. V was shortened by 1 base and J by 5 bases, with 5 bases between the two germline ends. The CDR3 DNA reads TGTGCCAGCAGCTTAGGTCTCAATGAAAAACTGTTTTTT. Translating it yields CASSLGLNEKLFF.

Here the CDR3 reads CASSQDGGYPYEQYF. Written as DNA, the CDR3 is TGTGCCAGCAGCCAAGATGGGGGCTACCCCTACGAGCAGTACTTC. The chain carries TRBV3-1 (or the pseudogene TRBV3-2) and TRBJ2-7; D is possibly TRBD1 (6 bases). The CDR3 runs 15 residues. V lost 0 bases, J lost 2 bases, and 11 bases lay in between. Germline V lookup: CDR1 LGHDT, CDR2 YNNKEL (reference sequence).

This rearrangement joins TRBV12-3 or TRBV12-4 to TRBJ2-3; 7 bases fit TRBD2. The CDR3 has 12 residues. V dropped 6 bases and J dropped 13; count of bases not matched to a gene: 10. CDR3 loop: CASSISSGGEYF. CDR3 DNA sequence: TGTGCCAGCAGCATTTCTAGCGGAGGGGAGTATTTT.

This rearrangement joins TRBV7-8 to TRBJ2-3; TRBD1 matches 8 bases. The CDR3 spans 15 residues. V lost 3 bases and J lost 2; bases outside the gene matches: 4. CDR1 is SGHVS, CDR2 FQNEAQ, per germline. The CDR3 protein is CASSFRTGPTDTQYF. CDR3 DNA sequence: TGTGCCAGCAGCTTCCGGACAGGGCCCACAGATACGCAGTATTTT.

The chain carries TRBV7-2 and TRBJ1-1; the match to TRBD1 covers 7 bases. The CDR3 covers 13 residues. With 3 bases clipped from V and 8 bases from J, the junction kept 6 bases outside the gene matches. In germline, CDR1 is SGHTA, CDR2 FQGNSA. The CDR3 sequence: CASSFQGVGEAFF. CDR3 nucleotides: TGTGCCAGCAGCTTCCAGGGGGTGGGCGAAGCTTTCTTT.

V and J are TRBV3-1 (or the pseudogene TRBV3-2) and TRBJ2-5; D might be TRBD2 (5 bases). Germline CDR1 is LGHDT and CDR2 is YNNKEL (reference sequence). The germline V and J ends were trimmed by 4 bases and 8 bases, with 14 bases remaining between them. CDR3 length: 13 amino acids. In DNA, the CDR3 is TGTGCCAGCAGCCCGCCTAGCAAGAGAACCCAGTACTTC. As protein: CASSPPSKRTQYF.

A single count supports this clone. This rearrangement joins TRBV18 to TRBJ1-2; D is undetermined. In germline, CDR1 is KGHSH, CDR2 LQKENI. V was pared by 6 bases and J by 1 base, with 6 bases between. This CDR3 comprises 12 residues. In DNA form, the CDR3 reads TGTGCCAGCTCGCTAAATAACTATGGCTACACCTTC. Translated: CASSLNNYGYTF.

The CDR3 loop is CASSLPQMDEQFF. The CDR3 DNA follows: TGTGCCAGTAGTTTGCCGCAGATGGATGAGCAGTTCTTC. This sequence joins TRBV19 and TRBJ2-1; no clear D gene. The CDR3 runs 13 residues. Germline values: CDR1 LNHDA, CDR2 SQIVND (reference sequence). Trimming removed 5 bases at V and 8 bases at J, with 13 bases between. Complete variable domain (other parts from reference TRBV19 and TRBJ2-1): DGGITQSPKYLFRKEGQNVTLSCEQNLNHDAMYWYRQDPGQGLRLIYYSQIVNDFQKGDIAEGYSVSREKKESFPLTVTSAQKNPTAFYLCASSLPQMDEQFFGPGTRLTVL.

The chain links TRBV18 to TRBJ2-2, with D perhaps matching TRBD1 (5 bases). Deletions cut 6 bases from V and 5 bases from J, with 10 bases between. The CDR3 has 13 amino acids. Germline V lookup: CDR1 KGHSH, CDR2 LQKENI. Written as DNA, the CDR3 is TGTGCCAGCTCGTCCAGGGTTACCGGGGAGCTGTTTTTT. It codes for CASSSRVTGELFF.